These T cell receptor beta chains were read from a single sample in a study of blood T cell repertoires in COVID-19. Produced via immunoSEQ multiplex PCR; TCRdb's table is partial and in-frame only. The sample has about 100,000 clones, 85% seen once. Sequenced sample: peripheral blood. The receptors derive from a man aged 45-65 years with active or convalescent COVID-19. CDR3s include the opening cysteine and the closing phenylalanine or tryptophan. The D gene is left open where the match is weak. A row's size may be missing; if present it is once, few, many or a size class.

size: -; D: -; J: TRBJ2-5; V: TRBV7-9; CDR3: CASSREETQYF; DNA: TGTGCCAGCAGCCGGGAAGAGACCCAGTACTTC
size: -; D: -; J: TRBJ1-2; V: TRBV9; CDR3: CASSVAAGPYGYTF; DNA: TGTGCCAGCAGCGTAGCGGCTGGGCCATATGGCTACACCTTC
size: -; D: TRBD1; J: TRBJ2-7; V: TRBV27; CDR3: CASTPGTGYYEQYF; DNA: TGTGCCAGCACCCCCGGGACAGGGTACTACGAGCAGTACTTC
size: many; D: TRBD1; J: TRBJ1-2; V: TRBV7-3; CDR3: CASSFDRGSGYTF; DNA: TGTGCCAGCAGCTTTGACAGGGGAAGTGGCTACACCTTC
size: -; D: TRBD1; J: TRBJ2-1; V: TRBV28; CDR3: CASSVTGTVNNEQFF; DNA: TGTGCCAGCAGTGTAACCGGGACAGTTAACAATGAGCAGTTCTTC
size: -; D: -; J: TRBJ2-1; V: TRBV30; CDR3: CAWTPGTSALTGEQFF; DNA: TGTGCCTGGACCCCCGGCACTAGCGCCCTGACAGGTGAGCAGTTCTTC
size: -; D: -; J: TRBJ1-3; V: TRBV7-2; CDR3: CASSFTLGGRYSGNTIYF; DNA: TGTGCCAGCAGCTTCACCCTGGGGGGGCGGTACTCTGGAAACACCATATATTTT
size: -; D: -; J: TRBJ2-7; V: TRBV2; CDR3: CASSEPGRPYF; DNA: TGTGCCAGCAGTGAGCCAGGGAGGCCGTACTTC
size: -; D: -; J: TRBJ2-3; V: TRBV27; CDR3: CASSLSLKGDTQYF; DNA: TGTGCCAGCAGTTTATCCCTCAAGGGGGATACGCAGTATTTT
size: few; D: TRBD1; J: TRBJ1-5; V: TRBV5-1; CDR3: CASSPGTGPSQPQHF; DNA: TGCGCCAGCAGCCCCGGGACAGGGCCCTCTCAGCCCCAGCATTTT
size: -; D: -; J: TRBJ2-3; V: TRBV11-3; CDR3: CASSSRQTSTDTQYF; DNA: TGTGCCAGCAGCTCAAGACAGACTAGCACAGATACGCAGTATTTT
size: -; D: -; J: TRBJ2-3; V: TRBV7-9; CDR3: CASSWWGPGDPDTQYF; DNA: TGTGCCAGCAGCTGGTGGGGGCCAGGGGATCCAGATACGCAGTATTTT
size: -; D: TRBD2; J: TRBJ2-3; V: TRBV20-1; CDR3: CSASLLAGGLDTQYF; DNA: TGCAGTGCTAGTTTACTAGCGGGAGGGCTAGATACGCAGTATTTT